This T cell receptor (beta chain) emerged from a study of blood T cell repertoires in COVID-19. Clones were sequenced by immunoSEQ multiplex PCR, and TCRdb holds only the in-frame ones, with some missing. This repertoire shows about 150,000 clones, 75% to 90% found once; its top ten account for roughly 3.2%. Looked up from germline, CDR1 is KGHDR and CDR2 is SFDVKD. Trimming took off 5 bases at V and 2 bases at J, with 14 bases between the two ends. The CDR3 is made up of 15 amino acids. The sequence was collected from a woman in her sixties or seventies with active COVID-19. J is TRBJ2-5 and V is TRBV24-1, with D possibly TRBD2 on 7 matching bases. What was sequenced was peripheral blood. The CDR3 loop reads CATSAPRGGQETQYF. The CDR3 nucleotides are TGTGCCACCAGTGCCCCGAGGGGGGGGCAAGAGACCCAGTACTTC.